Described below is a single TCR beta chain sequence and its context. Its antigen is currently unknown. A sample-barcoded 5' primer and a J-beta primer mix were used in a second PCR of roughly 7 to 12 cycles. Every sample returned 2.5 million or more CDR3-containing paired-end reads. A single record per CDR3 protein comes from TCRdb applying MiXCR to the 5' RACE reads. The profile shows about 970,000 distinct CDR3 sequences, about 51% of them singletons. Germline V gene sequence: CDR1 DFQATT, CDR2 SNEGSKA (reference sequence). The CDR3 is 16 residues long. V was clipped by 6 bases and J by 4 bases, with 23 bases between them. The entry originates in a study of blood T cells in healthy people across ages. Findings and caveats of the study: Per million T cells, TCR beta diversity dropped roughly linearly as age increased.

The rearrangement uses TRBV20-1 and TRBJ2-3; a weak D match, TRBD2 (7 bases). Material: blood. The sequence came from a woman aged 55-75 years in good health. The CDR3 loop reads CSATGGRGRPSDTQYF. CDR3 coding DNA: TGCAGTGCAACGGGAGGTCGGGGGCGCCCATCAGATACGCAGTATTTT.